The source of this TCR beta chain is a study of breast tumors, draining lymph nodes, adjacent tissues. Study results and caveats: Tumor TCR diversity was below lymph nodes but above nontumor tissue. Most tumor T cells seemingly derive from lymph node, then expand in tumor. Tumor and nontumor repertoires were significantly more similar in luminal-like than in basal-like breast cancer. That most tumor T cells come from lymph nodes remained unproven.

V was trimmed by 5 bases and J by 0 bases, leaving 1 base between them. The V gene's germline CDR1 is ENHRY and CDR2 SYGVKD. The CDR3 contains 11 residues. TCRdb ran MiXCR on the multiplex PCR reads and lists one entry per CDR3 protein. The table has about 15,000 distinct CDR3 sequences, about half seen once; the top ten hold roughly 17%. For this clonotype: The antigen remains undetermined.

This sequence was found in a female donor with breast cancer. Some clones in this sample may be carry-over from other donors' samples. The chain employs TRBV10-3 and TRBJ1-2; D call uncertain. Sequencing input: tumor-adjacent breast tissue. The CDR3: CAISTNYGYTF. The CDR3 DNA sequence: TGTGCCATCAGTACTAACTATGGCTACACCTTC.